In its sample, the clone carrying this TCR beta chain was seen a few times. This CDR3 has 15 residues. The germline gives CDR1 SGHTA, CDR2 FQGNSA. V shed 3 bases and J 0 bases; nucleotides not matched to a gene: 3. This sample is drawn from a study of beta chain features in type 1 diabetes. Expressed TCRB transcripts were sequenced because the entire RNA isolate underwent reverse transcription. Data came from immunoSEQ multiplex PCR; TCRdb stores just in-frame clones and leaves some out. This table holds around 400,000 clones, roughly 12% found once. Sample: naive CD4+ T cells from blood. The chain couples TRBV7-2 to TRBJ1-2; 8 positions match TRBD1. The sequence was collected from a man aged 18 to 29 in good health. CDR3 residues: CASSFDRGANYGYTF. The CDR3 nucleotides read TGTGCCAGCAGCTTCGACAGGGGAGCTAACTATGGCTACACCTTC.